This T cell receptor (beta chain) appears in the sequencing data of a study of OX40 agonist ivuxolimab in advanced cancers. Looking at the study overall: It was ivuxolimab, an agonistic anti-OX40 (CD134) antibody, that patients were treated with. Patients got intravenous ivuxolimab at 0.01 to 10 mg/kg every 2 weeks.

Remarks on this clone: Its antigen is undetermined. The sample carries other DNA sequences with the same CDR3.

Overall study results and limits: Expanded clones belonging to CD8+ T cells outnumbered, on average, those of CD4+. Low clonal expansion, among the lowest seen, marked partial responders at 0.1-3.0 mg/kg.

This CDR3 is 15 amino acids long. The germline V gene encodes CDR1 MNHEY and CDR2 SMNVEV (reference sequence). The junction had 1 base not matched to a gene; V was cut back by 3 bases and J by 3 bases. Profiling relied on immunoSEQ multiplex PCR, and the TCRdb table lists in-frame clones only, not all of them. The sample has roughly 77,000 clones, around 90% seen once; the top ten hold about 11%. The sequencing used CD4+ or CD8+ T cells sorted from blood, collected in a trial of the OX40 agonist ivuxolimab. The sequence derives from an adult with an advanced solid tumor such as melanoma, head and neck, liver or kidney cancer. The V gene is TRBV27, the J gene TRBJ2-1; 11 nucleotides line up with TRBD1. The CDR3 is CASSFGTGGYNEQFF. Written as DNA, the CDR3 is TGTGCCAGCAGTTTCGGGACAGGGGGCTACAATGAGCAGTTCTTC.